This T cell receptor (beta chain) was captured by sequencing in a study of spatial heterogeneity in lung cancer. Study findings and constraints: Expanded TCR counts, ubiquitous and regional, correlated respectively with ubiquitous and regional nonsynonymous mutation counts. Expanded intratumoral alpha and beta TCR counts tracked tumor mutation counts. Approximate estimated coverage of tumor T cells amounted to about 7% for alpha and less than 15% for beta chains.

This clonotype has a count of ten or more. Its antigen remains unknown. Trimming cost V 3 bases and J 4 bases, with 6 bases left between them. The germline V gene encodes CDR1 WNHNN and CDR2 SYGVQD (reference sequence). The CDR3 contains 12 residues. Time point of the sample: sample taken at primary tumor resection. The authors sequenced whole RNA from tumor, nontumor lung or frozen PBMC without sorting. Via MiXCR, TCRdb re-called the 5' RACE reads, giving one row per CDR3 protein. This table holds about 9,800 distinct CDR3 sequences, around 6% found once. The genes are TRBV10-1 and TRBJ1-2; D is undetermined. Sequences were derived from lung tumor tissue, sampled at surgery. This receptor was identified in a male donor with early-stage non-small cell lung cancer. CDR3 coding DNA: TGCGCCAGCAGTGACACAGTCTATGGCTACACCTTC. Residues: CASSDTVYGYTF.